This T cell receptor beta chain derives from a study of CD8 T cells in ankylosing spondylitis. It was by quantitative 5'-RACE with molecular barcodes that TCR beta libraries were made. TCRdb called the 5' RACE reads again in MiXCR, with one record for every CDR3 protein. The repertoire holds 200,000 to 300,000 distinct CDR3 sequences, with approximately 9% as singletons. This clonotype was found many times. Its antigen is currently unknown. Study-level results: Disease-linked clones were found to be CD8+ and relatively rare in peripheral blood. Earlier literature documents some of the motif variants in reactive arthritis synovial fluid and blood.

This sequence originates from a male donor with ankylosing spondylitis or in good health (not recorded which). Source material: blood, either unsorted or a sorted T cell fraction (not recorded which).

In DNA, the CDR3 is TGTGCCAGCAGCTTAGATTCCGGCAGCTATGGCTACACCTTC. Translating it yields CASSLDSGSYGYTF. The chain couples TRBV7-2 to TRBJ1-2; D ambiguous. This CDR3 region has 14 residues. Germline V CDR1 and CDR2: SGHTA, FQGNSA. The V end was cut by 1 base, the J end by 4 bases, with 10 bases between.